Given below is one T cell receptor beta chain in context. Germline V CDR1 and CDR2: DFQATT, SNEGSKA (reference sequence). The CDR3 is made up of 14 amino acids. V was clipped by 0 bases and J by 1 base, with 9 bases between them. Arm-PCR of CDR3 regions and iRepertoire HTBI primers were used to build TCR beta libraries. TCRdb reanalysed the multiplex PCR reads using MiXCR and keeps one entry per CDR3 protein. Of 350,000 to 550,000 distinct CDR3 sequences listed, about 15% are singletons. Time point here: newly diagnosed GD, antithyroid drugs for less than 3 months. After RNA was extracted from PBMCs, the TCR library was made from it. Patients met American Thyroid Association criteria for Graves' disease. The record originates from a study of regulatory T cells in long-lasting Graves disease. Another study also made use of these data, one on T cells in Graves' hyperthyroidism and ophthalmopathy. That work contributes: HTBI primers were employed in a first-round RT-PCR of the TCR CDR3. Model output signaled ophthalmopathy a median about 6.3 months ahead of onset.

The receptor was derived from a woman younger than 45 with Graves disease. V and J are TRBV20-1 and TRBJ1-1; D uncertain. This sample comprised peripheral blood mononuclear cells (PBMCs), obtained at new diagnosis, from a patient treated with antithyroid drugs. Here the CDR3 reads CSARDQAANTEAFF. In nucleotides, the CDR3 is TGCAGTGCTAGAGATCAGGCAGCGAACACTGAAGCTTTCTTT.